This is a list of T cell receptor beta chains from one sample in a study of a mutant IDH1 vaccine in newly diagnosed glioma. TCRdb keeps only in-frame clones here, not all; method: immunoSEQ multiplex PCR. The data contain 40,000 to 45,000 clones, around 83% of them seen just once; the ten biggest clones take up about 4.6%. For these receptors, no antigen is known. The specimen comprised PBMCs, sampled from a glioma patient whose treatment included an IDH1 peptide vaccine. The receptor source for this set is a woman in her forties or fifties with glioma. CDR3s include the opening cysteine and the closing phenylalanine or tryptophan.

v_call	j_call	cdr3_aa
TRBV10-3	TRBJ2-5	CAISAGPPSQETQYF
TRBV19	TRBJ1-1	CASTSWGTGDTEAFF
TRBV7-9	TRBJ1-1	CASSSLDYVFTEAFF
TRBV5-1	TRBJ1-1	CASSGWGETEAFF
TRBV19	TRBJ1-2	CASSSTGAIYGYTF
TRBV2	TRBJ2-5	CASSEVGGHRAGETQYF
TRBV6-6	TRBJ1-2	CASSYSSETGGYGYTF
TRBV7-6	TRBJ1-1	CASSLRGTTEAFF
TRBV6-1	TRBJ1-2	CASRDRTGYTF
TRBV27	TRBJ2-7	CASSFTISGGEQYF
TRBV5-1	TRBJ1-1	CASSSPGQGVWTEAFF
TRBV18	TRBJ1-2	CASSPHRAADGSTF
TRBV25-1	TRBJ2-5	CASSEYSLAMETQYF
TRBV6-4	TRBJ1-4	CASSDWEGREKLFF
TRBV1	TRBJ1-1	CTSSQPIRGLDTEAFF
TRBV21-1	TRBJ1-1	CASSSRQGVGTEAFF
TRBV2	TRBJ1-2	CASRRQGANYGYTF
TRBV7-9	TRBJ1-1	CASSPPTLGMNTEAFF
TRBV30	TRBJ1-2	CAWIDGYTF
TRBV6-5	TRBJ2-7	CASRRSTGSYEQYF
TRBV6-1	TRBJ1-5	CASSGGFSSNQPQHF
TRBV2	TRBJ1-2	CASSEEYRGNYGYTF